The entry that follows covers one T cell receptor beta chain sequence. The antigen is unknown. This sample was included in a study of cytomegalovirus exposure and HLA in healthy donors. The PCR had 60 Vbeta and 13 Jbeta primers. The table came from immunoSEQ multiplex PCR; TCRdb's copy has only in-frame clones and leaves some out. Of about 120,000 clones in the sample, around two thirds are singletons; the top ten hold nearly 8.5%. Germline V gene sequence: CDR1 MGHRA, CDR2 YSYEKL. CDR3 length: 15 amino acids. V was pared by 5 bases and J by 5 bases, with 17 bases between. Study conclusions and caveats: Follow-up analysis seemed to connect common viral pathogens with several of the most significant clusters identified. Cytomegalovirus-associated TCR beta chains were listed, numbering under 200. TRBV6-2, TRBV6-3 and other indistinguishable V segments were excluded. In vitro work confirmed that a few CMV-associated chains recognize CMV antigens.

The chain employs TRBV4-1 and TRBJ2-3; possibly TRBD2 for D (7 bases). This TCR was sampled from a woman between 40 and 55 years old in good health and CMV-seropositive. The sample was PBMCs. CDR3 nucleotides: TGCGCCAGCAGCGACCTGGGGGGGGCCGAAGATACGCAGTATTTT. Its translation: CASSDLGGAEDTQYF.